One and the same sample provided the 2 T cell receptor beta chains below, sequenced in a study of vaccination effects on CD4 cells after COVID-19. Which antigens these TCRs recognize remains unknown. Profiled with immunoSEQ multiplex PCR; TCRdb holds only in-frame clones, not every one. The data show about 24,000 clones, more than 80% seen once. Antigen-specific CD4+ T cells were expanded with viral peptide pools in the ViraFEST assay before sequencing. Between days 10 and 11 of culture, CD4+ T cells were separated out. Participants were vaccinated with two doses of either the BNT162b2 or mRNA-1273 vaccine. Sequenced material: CD4+ T cells from PBMCs cultured with SARS-CoV-2 spike peptides, taken after COVID-19 vaccination. Source of these receptors: a human donor who received a COVID-19 vaccine. Some clones in this sample may be carry-over from other donors' samples.

The V call is TRBV6-5, the J call TRBJ2-5; tentatively, D is TRBD2 (6 bases). V lost 5 bases to trimming and J lost 2 bases, with 12 bases between them. The CDR3 length is 14 residues. CDR1 is MNHEY, CDR2 SVGAGI, per germline. CDR3 in amino acids: CASSLGGPQETQYF. CDR3 coding DNA: TGTGCCAGCAGTCTGGGGGGTCCACAAGAGACCCAGTACTTC.

The chain recombines TRBV5-8 with TRBJ2-5; a weak D match, TRBD2 (5 bases). V was trimmed by 7 bases and J by 1 base, leaving 14 bases between them. This CDR3 has 14 residues. Per the germline V gene, CDR1 is SGHTS and CDR2 is YDEGEE. CDR3 coding DNA: TGTGCCAGCCCCACGTGGAGCGGCCAAGAGACCCAGTACTTC. This sequence encodes CASPTWSGQETQYF.